This T cell receptor (beta chain) was observed in a study of blood T cell repertoires in COVID-19. Study as a whole: Sample material is recorded as cDNA or gDNA derived from T cells, B-cell-depleted T cells, or PBMCs.

The V gene lost 8 bases and the J gene lost 1 base, with 12 bases spanning the gap. The CDR3 extends over 13 amino acids. CDR1 and CDR2 from the germline V gene are SGHNT and YENEEA. The method was immunoSEQ multiplex PCR; TCRdb's version includes in-frame clones alone and lacks a portion of them. Of tens of thousands of clones listed, under 85% are singletons. This clone was observed a few times. The rearrangement links TRBV11-3 to TRBJ2-7, with TRBD2 as a possible D gene (6 bases). The material sequenced was peripheral blood. The sequence derives from a man aged 65-85 years with active COVID-19. CDR3 in DNA: TGTGCCAGCGGAGCGGGTCCTTCCTACGAGCAGTACTTC. Protein sequence: CASGAGPSYEQYF.